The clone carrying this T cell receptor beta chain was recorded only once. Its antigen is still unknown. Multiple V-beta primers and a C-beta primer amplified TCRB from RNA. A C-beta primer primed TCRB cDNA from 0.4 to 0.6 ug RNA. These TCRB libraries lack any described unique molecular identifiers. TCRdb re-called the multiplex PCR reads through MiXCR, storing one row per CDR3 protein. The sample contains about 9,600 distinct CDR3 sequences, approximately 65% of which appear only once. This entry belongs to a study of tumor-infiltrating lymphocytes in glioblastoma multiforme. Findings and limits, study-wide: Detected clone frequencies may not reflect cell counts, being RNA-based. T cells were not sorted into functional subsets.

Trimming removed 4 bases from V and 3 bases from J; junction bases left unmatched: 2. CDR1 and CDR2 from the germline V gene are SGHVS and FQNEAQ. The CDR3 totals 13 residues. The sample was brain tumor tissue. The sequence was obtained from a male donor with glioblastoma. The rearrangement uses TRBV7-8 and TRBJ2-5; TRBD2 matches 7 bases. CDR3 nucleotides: TGTGCCAGCAGCTGGGGAGGGGAAGAGACCCAGTACTTC. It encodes CASSWGGEETQYF.